This TCR beta chain originates from a study of regulatory T cells in long-lasting Graves disease. Overall study findings and caveats: Newly diagnosed disease favored TRBV20-1 and TRBJ2-1 over persistent disease.

The CDR3 sequence is 16 residues long. Trimming at V came to 0 bases and at J to 4 bases, leaving 4 bases not matched to a gene. Germline V gene lookup returns CDR1 SGHRS and CDR2 YFSETQ. As for this clonotype: The antigen remains undetermined.

Relying on iRepertoire HTBI primers and Arm-PCR of CDR3 regions, the team built TCR beta libraries. TCRdb ran MiXCR on the multiplex PCR reads and lists one entry per CDR3 protein. The sample records about 240,000 distinct CDR3 sequences, around 20% being singletons. Time point defined: newly diagnosed GD, antithyroid drugs for less than 3 months. From PBMCs, RNA was extracted and then used to make the TCR library. Patients were enrolled at an endocrinology department in Xi'an, China. Collection of peripheral blood (approximately 9 milliliters) was done using EDTA tubes. The sequence was collected from a female donor with Graves disease. The rearrangement joins TRBV5-1 to TRBJ2-6; 7 bases are shared with TRBD2. The sequenced sample was peripheral blood mononuclear cells (PBMCs), obtained at new diagnosis, from a patient treated with antithyroid drugs. CDR3 DNA: TGCGCCAGCAGCTTGGTCGCGGGAGCGGGGGCCAACGTCCTGACTTTC. Its protein is CASSLVAGAGANVLTF.